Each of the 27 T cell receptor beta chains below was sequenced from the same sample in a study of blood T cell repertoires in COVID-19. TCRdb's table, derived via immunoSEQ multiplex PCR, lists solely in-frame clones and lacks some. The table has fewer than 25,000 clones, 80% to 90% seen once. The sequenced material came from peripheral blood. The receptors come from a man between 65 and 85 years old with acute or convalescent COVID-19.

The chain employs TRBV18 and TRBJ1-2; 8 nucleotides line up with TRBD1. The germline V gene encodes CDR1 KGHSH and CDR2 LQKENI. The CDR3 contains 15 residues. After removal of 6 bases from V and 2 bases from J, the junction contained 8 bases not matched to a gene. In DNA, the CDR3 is TGTGCCAGCTCCCGGACGACAGGGGAAAACTATGGCTACACCTTC. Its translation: CASSRTTGENYGYTF.

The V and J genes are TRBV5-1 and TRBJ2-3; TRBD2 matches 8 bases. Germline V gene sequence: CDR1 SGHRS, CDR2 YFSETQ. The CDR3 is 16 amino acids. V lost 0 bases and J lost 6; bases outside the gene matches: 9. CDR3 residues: CASSLAPGGPSDTQYF. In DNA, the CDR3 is TGCGCCAGCAGCTTGGCCCCGGGAGGGCCGTCGGATACGCAGTATTTT.

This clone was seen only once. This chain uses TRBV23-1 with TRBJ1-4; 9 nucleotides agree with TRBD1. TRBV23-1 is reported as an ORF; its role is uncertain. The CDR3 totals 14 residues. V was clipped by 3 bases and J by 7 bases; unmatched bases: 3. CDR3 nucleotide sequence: TGCGCCAGCAGTCACCGGGACAGGGCTGAAAAACTGTTTTTT. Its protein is CASSHRDRAEKLFF.

The CDR3 nucleotides are TGTGCCAGCAGTGAAAGGGGGACAGAGGGTCAGCCCCAGCATTTT. Protein sequence: CASSERGTEGQPQHF. The chain couples TRBV2 to TRBJ1-5, with 7 bases matching TRBD1. Germline V lookup: CDR1 SNHLY, CDR2 FYNNEI. The ends lost 2 bases at V and 6 bases at J; junction bases unmatched: 7. The CDR3 runs 15 residues.

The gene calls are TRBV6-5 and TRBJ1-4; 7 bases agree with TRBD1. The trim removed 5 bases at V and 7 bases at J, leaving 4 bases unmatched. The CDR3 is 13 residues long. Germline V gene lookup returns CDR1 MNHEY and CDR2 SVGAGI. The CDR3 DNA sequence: TGTGCCAGCAGTCGACAGGGCGGTGAAAAACTGTTTTTT. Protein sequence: CASSRQGGEKLFF.

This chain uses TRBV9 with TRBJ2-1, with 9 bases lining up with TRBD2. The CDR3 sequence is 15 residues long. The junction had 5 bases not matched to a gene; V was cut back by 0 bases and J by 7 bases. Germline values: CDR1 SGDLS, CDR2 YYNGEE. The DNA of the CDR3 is TGTGCCAGCAGCGTAGCTAGCGGGACAACTAATGAGCAGTTCTTC. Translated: CASSVASGTTNEQFF.

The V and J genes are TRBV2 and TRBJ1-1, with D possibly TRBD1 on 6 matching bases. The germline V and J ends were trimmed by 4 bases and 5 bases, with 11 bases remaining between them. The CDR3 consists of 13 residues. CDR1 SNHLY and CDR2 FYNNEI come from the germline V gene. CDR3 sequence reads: CASSGQGHTEAFF. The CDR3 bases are TGTGCCAGCAGTGGTCAGGGGCATACTGAAGCTTTCTTT.

The CDR3 region is CASSEGHTRGYTF. The CDR3 DNA reads TGTGCCAGCAGTGAAGGCCATACGAGGGGCTACACCTTC. J is TRBJ1-2 and V is TRBV2; D is unresolved. V was shortened by 1 base and J by 8 bases, with 11 bases between the two germline ends. Germline CDR1 is SNHLY and CDR2 is FYNNEI. This CDR3 is 13 amino acids long.

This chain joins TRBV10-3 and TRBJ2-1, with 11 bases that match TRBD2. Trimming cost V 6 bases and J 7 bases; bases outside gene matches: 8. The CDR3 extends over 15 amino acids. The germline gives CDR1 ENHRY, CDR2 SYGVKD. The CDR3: CAIRLAGGPGNEQFF. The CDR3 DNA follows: TGTGCCATCAGGTTAGCGGGAGGGCCGGGGAATGAGCAGTTCTTC.

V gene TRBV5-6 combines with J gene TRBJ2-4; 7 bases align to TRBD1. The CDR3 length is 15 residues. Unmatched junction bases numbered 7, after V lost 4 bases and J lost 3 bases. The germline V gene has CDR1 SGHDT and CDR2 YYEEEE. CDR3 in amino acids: CASSLLTGDKNIQYF. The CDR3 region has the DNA TGTGCCAGCAGCCTTTTAACAGGGGACAAAAACATTCAGTACTTC.

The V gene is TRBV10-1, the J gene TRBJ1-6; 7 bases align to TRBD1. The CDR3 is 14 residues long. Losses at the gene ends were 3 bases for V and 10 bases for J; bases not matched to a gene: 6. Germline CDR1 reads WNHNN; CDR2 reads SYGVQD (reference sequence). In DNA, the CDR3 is TGCGCCAGCAGTGAAGGGCAGGGGGACTCACCCCTCCACTTT. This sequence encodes CASSEGQGDSPLHF.

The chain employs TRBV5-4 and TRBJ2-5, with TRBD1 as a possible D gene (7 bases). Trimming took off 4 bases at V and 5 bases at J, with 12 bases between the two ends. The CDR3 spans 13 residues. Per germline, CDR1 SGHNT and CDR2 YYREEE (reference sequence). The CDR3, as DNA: TGTGCCAGCAGCCCGACAGGGAGGGAGACCCAGTACTTC. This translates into CASSPTGRETQYF.

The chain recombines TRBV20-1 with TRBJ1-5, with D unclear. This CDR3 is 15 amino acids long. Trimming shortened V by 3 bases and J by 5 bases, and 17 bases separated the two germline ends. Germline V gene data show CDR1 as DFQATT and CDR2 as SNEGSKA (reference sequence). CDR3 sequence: CSASVVAGFDQPQHF. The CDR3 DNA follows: TGCAGTGCTAGTGTAGTAGCGGGATTCGATCAGCCCCAGCATTTT.

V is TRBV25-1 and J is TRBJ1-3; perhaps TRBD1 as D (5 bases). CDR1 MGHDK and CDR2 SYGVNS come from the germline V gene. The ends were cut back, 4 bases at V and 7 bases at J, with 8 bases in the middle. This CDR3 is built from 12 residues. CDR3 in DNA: TGTGCCAGCAGTGGGGGCGCGAACACCATATATTTT. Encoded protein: CASSGGANTIYF.

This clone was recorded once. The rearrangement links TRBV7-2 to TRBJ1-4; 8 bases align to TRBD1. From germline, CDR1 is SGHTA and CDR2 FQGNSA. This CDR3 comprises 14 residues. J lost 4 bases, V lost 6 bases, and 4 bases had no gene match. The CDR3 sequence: CASRPDRGNEKLFF. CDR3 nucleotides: TGTGCCAGCAGACCAGACAGGGGTAATGAAAAACTGTTTTTT.

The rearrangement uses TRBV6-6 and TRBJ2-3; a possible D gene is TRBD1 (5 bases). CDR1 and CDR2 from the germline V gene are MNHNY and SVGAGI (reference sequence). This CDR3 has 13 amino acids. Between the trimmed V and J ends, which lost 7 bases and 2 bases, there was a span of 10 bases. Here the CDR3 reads CASTQGDTDTQYF. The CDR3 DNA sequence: TGTGCCAGCACCCAAGGGGACACAGATACGCAGTATTTT.

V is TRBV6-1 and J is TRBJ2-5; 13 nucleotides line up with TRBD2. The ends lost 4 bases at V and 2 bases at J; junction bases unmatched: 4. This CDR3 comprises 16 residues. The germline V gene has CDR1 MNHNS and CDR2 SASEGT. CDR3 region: CASSGRLAGGQETQYF. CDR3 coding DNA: TGTGCCAGCAGTGGGCGACTAGCGGGGGGTCAAGAGACCCAGTACTTC.

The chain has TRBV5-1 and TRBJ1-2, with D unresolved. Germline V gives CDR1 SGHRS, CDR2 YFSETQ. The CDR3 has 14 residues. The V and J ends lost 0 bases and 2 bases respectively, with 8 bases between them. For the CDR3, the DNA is TGCGCCAGCAGCTTGGGGACTGCAAACTATGGCTACACCTTC. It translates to CASSLGTANYGYTF. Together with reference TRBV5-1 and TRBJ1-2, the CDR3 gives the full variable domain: KAGVTQTPRYLIKTRGQQVTLSCSPISGHRSVSWYQQTPGQGLQFLFEYFSETQRNKGNFPGRFSGRQFSNSRSEMNVSTLELGDSALYLCASSLGTANYGYTFGSGTRLTVV.

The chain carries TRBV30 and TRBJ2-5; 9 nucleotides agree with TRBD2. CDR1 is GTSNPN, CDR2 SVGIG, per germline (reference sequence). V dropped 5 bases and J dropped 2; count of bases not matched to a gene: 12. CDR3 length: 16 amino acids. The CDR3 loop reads CAWSRGSGGQQETQYF. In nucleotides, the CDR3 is TGTGCCTGGTCCCGAGGGAGCGGGGGGCAACAAGAGACCCAGTACTTC.

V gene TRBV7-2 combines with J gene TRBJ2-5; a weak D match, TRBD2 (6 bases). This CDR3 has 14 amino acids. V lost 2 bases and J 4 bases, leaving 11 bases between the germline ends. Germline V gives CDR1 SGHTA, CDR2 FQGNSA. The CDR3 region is CASSLWAGIETQYF. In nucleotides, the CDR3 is TGTGCCAGCAGCTTATGGGCGGGGATAGAGACCCAGTACTTC. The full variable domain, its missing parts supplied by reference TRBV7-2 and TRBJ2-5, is GAGVSQSPSNKVTEKGKDVELRCDPISGHTALYWYRQSLGQGLEFLIYFQGNSAPDKSGLPSDRFSAERTGGSVSTLTIQRTQQEDSAVYLCASSLWAGIETQYFGPGTRLLVL.

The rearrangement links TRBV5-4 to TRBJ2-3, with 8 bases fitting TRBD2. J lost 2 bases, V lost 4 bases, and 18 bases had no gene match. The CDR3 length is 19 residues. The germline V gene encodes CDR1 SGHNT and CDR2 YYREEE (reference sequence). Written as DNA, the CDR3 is TGTGCCAGCAGCCTAGGCTCCCCTCGGCGGGGGGCAACCACAGATACGCAGTATTTT. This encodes CASSLGSPRRGATTDTQYF.

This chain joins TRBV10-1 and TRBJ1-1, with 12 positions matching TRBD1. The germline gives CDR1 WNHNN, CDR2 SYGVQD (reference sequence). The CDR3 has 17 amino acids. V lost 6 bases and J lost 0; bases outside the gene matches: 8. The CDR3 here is CASRGTGGGFMNTEAFF. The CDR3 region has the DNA TGCGCCAGCAGGGGGACAGGGGGCGGTTTCATGAACACTGAAGCTTTCTTT.

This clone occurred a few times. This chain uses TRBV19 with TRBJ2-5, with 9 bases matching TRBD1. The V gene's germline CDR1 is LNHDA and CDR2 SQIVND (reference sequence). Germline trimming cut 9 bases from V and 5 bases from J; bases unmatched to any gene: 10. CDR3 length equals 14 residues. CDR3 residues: CASKSGTGSETQYF. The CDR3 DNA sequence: TGTGCCAGCAAATCCGGGACAGGGTCGGAGACCCAGTACTTC.

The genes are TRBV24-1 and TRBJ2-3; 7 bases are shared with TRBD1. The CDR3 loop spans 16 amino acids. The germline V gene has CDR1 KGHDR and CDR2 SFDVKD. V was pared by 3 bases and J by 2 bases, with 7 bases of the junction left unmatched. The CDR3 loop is CATSDRTGGTTDTQYF. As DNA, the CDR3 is TGTGCCACCAGTGATCGGACAGGTGGGACCACAGATACGCAGTATTTT.

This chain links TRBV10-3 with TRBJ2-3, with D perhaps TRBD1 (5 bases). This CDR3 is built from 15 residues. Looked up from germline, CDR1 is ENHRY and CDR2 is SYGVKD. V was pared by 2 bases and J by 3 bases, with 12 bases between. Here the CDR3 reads CAISEDRGRTDTQYF. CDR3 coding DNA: TGTGCCATCAGTGAGGATAGGGGTAGAACAGATACGCAGTATTTT.

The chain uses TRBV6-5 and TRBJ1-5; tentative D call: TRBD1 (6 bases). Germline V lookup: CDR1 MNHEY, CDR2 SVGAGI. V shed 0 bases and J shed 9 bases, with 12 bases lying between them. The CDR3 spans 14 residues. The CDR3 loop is CASSYSRDIGPQHF. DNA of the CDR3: TGTGCCAGCAGTTACTCCAGGGACATAGGGCCCCAGCATTTT.

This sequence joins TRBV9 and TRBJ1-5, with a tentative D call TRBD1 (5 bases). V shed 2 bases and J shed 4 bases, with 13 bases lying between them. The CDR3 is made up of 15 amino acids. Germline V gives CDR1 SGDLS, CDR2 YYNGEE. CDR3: CASSVGQAFNQPQHF. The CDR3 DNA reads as TGTGCCAGCAGCGTGGGGCAGGCTTTTAATCAGCCCCAGCATTTT.